A selection of T cell receptor beta chains follows, all from one sample in a study of blood T cell repertoires in COVID-19. Profiled with immunoSEQ multiplex PCR; TCRdb holds only in-frame clones, not every one. The data show approximately 160,000 clones, roughly 84% seen once. The material sequenced was peripheral blood. The source is a woman aged 45 to 65 in a cohort sampled during active or convalescent COVID-19. Each CDR3 is given without its conserved first and last residue. Each record gives: clone size, V gene, J gene, CDR3 protein. Size is omitted from some rows. Given values are once, few, many or a class for expanded clones.

clone_size: once
v_call: TRBV15
j_call: TRBJ2-5
cdr3_aa: ATSRGQEKETQY

clone_size: NA
v_call: TRBV9
j_call: TRBJ1-4
cdr3_aa: ASSVSRGTNEKLF

clone_size: NA
v_call: TRBV29-1
j_call: TRBJ2-3
cdr3_aa: SVSGQADTQY

clone_size: NA
v_call: TRBV5-1
j_call: TRBJ2-5
cdr3_aa: ASSSTPGLAERNQETQY

clone_size: NA
v_call: TRBV6-5
j_call: TRBJ1-2
cdr3_aa: ASSYSMAHGYT

clone_size: NA
v_call: TRBV13
j_call: TRBJ2-7
cdr3_aa: ASSLRGSRYEQY

clone_size: NA
v_call: TRBV6-1
j_call: TRBJ1-2
cdr3_aa: ASSEATRRYYGYT

clone_size: NA
v_call: TRBV2
j_call: TRBJ1-5
cdr3_aa: ASRLRGFRNQPQH

clone_size: few
v_call: TRBV4-1
j_call: TRBJ1-2
cdr3_aa: ASSQVAADRGNGYT

clone_size: NA
v_call: TRBV3-1/TRBV3-2
j_call: TRBJ1-6
cdr3_aa: ASSHSTGGSPLH

clone_size: NA
v_call: TRBV4-3
j_call: TRBJ2-7
cdr3_aa: ASSQEPPSSGGFDEQY